Below, one TCR beta chain is given with its context. Antigen specificity is unknown. This sample stems from a study of T cells in Graves' hyperthyroidism and ophthalmopathy. The V and J ends lost 6 bases and 4 bases, in that order; junction bases with no gene match: 13. This CDR3 has 17 residues. The investigators amplified TCR beta CDR3 regions from RNA transcripts. Carried out on the TCR CDR3, a first-round RT-PCR used the HTBI primer set. TCRdb re-analysed the multiplex PCR reads in MiXCR, keeping a single row per CDR3 protein. The sample includes about 510,000 distinct CDR3 sequences, 14% of them seen just once. General observations from the study: Ophthalmopathy was separated from stable hyperthyroidism by a 13 V-J model.

The J gene is TRBJ2-5, the V gene TRBV12-3 or TRBV12-4; the match to TRBD2 covers 11 bases. The sequenced sample was blood. This TCR was sampled from a woman aged 40 to 50 with Graves' hyperthyroidism. CDR3 sequence reads: CASSPIAGGPASETQYF. For the CDR3, the DNA is TGTGCCAGCAGCCCGATAGCGGGAGGGCCGGCATCAGAGACCCAGTACTTC.